This is a list of T cell receptor beta chains from one sample in a study of T cell clonotyping in hematopoietic cell transplantation. Clones were read by immunoSEQ multiplex PCR, and TCRdb kept only the in-frame ones, dropping some. The top ten clones hold around 5.5% of a sample with tens of thousands of clones, about nine tenths of them seen once. Specimen: peripheral blood mononuclear cells, collected before stem cell transplant. Receptors originate from a man in his 60s with biphenotypic leukemia. Some clones in this sample may be carry-over from other donors' samples. The CDR3 runs from the conserved cysteine through the conserved F or W. The order of the fields is J gene, D gene, clone size, V gene, CDR3 protein, CDR3 DNA. The D gene is left open where the match is weak. Clone size is shown for a subset of rows, as once, few, many or a class of expanded clone.

j_gene: TRBJ1-1
d_gene: .
abundance: .
v_gene: TRBV20-1
CDR3aa: CSAWGNTEAFF
CDR3nt: TGCAGTGCGTGGGGGAACACTGAAGCTTTCTTT

j_gene: TRBJ2-4
d_gene: TRBD2
abundance: .
v_gene: TRBV4-3
CDR3aa: CASSQDFGGGGNIQYF
CDR3nt: TGCGCCAGCAGCCAAGACTTCGGCGGGGGGGGAAACATTCAGTACTTC

j_gene: TRBJ2-7
d_gene: .
abundance: .
v_gene: TRBV5-1
CDR3aa: CASGRIGEQYF
CDR3nt: TGCGCCAGCGGACGCATAGGGGAGCAGTACTTC

j_gene: TRBJ1-2
d_gene: TRBD1
abundance: .
v_gene: TRBV19
CDR3aa: CASSYGTGYYGYTF
CDR3nt: TGTGCCAGTAGTTACGGGACAGGGTACTATGGCTACACCTTC

j_gene: TRBJ2-7
d_gene: TRBD1
abundance: .
v_gene: TRBV28
CDR3aa: CASRTGGYEQYF
CDR3nt: TGTGCCAGCAGAACAGGGGGGTACGAGCAGTACTTC

j_gene: TRBJ2-7
d_gene: .
abundance: .
v_gene: TRBV4-3
CDR3aa: CASSNEPGYEQYF
CDR3nt: TGCGCCAGCAGCAACGAGCCCGGCTACGAGCAGTACTTC

j_gene: TRBJ2-2
d_gene: .
abundance: .
v_gene: TRBV4-1
CDR3aa: CASSQDGASVFGELFF
CDR3nt: TGCGCCAGCAGCCAAGATGGGGCTAGCGTTTTCGGGGAGCTGTTTTTT

j_gene: TRBJ2-3
d_gene: TRBD2
abundance: .
v_gene: TRBV30
CDR3aa: CAWSGYSGSRYTQYF
CDR3nt: TGTGCCTGGAGTGGGTATAGCGGGAGCAGGTATACGCAGTATTTT

j_gene: TRBJ2-5
d_gene: .
abundance: .
v_gene: TRBV9
CDR3aa: CASSAWVGETQYF
CDR3nt: TGTGCCAGCAGCGCCTGGGTAGGGGAGACCCAGTACTTC

j_gene: TRBJ1-5
d_gene: .
abundance: .
v_gene: TRBV28
CDR3aa: CASSFGGVQPQHF
CDR3nt: TGTGCCAGCAGTTTCGGGGGAGTTCAGCCCCAGCATTTT

j_gene: TRBJ1-1
d_gene: .
abundance: once
v_gene: TRBV28
CDR3aa: CASSRVNTEAFF
CDR3nt: TGTGCCAGCAGTCGGGTAAACACTGAAGCTTTCTTT

j_gene: TRBJ2-2
d_gene: TRBD2
abundance: .
v_gene: TRBV30
CDR3aa: CAATSGGYTGELFF
CDR3nt: TGTGCCGCGACTAGCGGGGGTTACACCGGGGAGCTGTTTTTT

j_gene: TRBJ2-2
d_gene: .
abundance: .
v_gene: TRBV7-2
CDR3aa: CASSTRPGNTGELFF
CDR3nt: TGTGCCAGCAGCACGAGACCTGGTAACACCGGGGAGCTGTTTTTT

j_gene: TRBJ2-7
d_gene: TRBD1
abundance: .
v_gene: TRBV5-1
CDR3aa: CASSAGQDYEQYF
CDR3nt: TGCGCCAGCAGTGCGGGACAGGACTACGAGCAGTACTTC

j_gene: TRBJ2-7
d_gene: TRBD1
abundance: .
v_gene: TRBV6-5
CDR3aa: CASSWGQASEQYF
CDR3nt: TGTGCCAGCAGTTGGGGACAGGCTTCCGAGCAGTACTTC

j_gene: TRBJ1-2
d_gene: .
abundance: .
v_gene: TRBV28
CDR3aa: CASRIQENYGYTF
CDR3nt: TGTGCCAGCAGAATACAGGAAAACTATGGCTACACCTTC

j_gene: TRBJ1-3
d_gene: .
abundance: once
v_gene: TRBV7-9
CDR3aa: CASSLTANTIYF
CDR3nt: TGTGCCAGCAGCTTAACCGCAAACACCATATATTTT

j_gene: TRBJ1-1
d_gene: .
abundance: .
v_gene: TRBV1
CDR3aa: CTSSQAGRGGNTEAFF
CDR3nt: TGCACCAGCAGCCAAGCCGGGCGCGGTGGTAACACTGAAGCTTTCTTT

j_gene: TRBJ2-6
d_gene: .
abundance: once
v_gene: TRBV30
CDR3aa: CAWTGLSGGSYVLTF
CDR3nt: TGTGCCTGGACGGGCCTCTCTGGAGGGTCTTACGTCCTGACTTTC

j_gene: TRBJ1-2
d_gene: TRBD1
abundance: .
v_gene: TRBV10-3
CDR3aa: CAISEAGTGGGYTF
CDR3nt: TGTGCCATCAGTGAGGCAGGGACAGGCGGAGGCTACACCTTC

j_gene: TRBJ1-1
d_gene: TRBD1
abundance: medium-sized
v_gene: TRBV4-1
CDR3aa: CASSQTGGMNTEAFF
CDR3nt: TGCGCCAGCAGTCAAACAGGGGGAATGAACACTGAAGCTTTCTTT

j_gene: TRBJ2-7
d_gene: .
abundance: .
v_gene: TRBV11-3
CDR3aa: CASSKGVSYEQYF
CDR3nt: TGTGCCAGCAGCAAAGGGGTTTCCTACGAGCAGTACTTC

j_gene: TRBJ1-2
d_gene: .
abundance: .
v_gene: TRBV5-4
CDR3aa: CASSLGGEYGYTF
CDR3nt: TGTGCCAGCAGCTTGGGTGGAGAATATGGCTACACCTTC

j_gene: TRBJ1-1
d_gene: TRBD1
abundance: .
v_gene: TRBV13
CDR3aa: CASWDSLNTEAFF
CDR3nt: TGTGCCAGCTGGGACAGCCTAAACACTGAAGCTTTCTTT

j_gene: TRBJ1-4
d_gene: .
abundance: once
v_gene: TRBV4-2
CDR3aa: CASSQTGRVNEKLFF
CDR3nt: TGTGCCAGCAGCCAAACAGGGCGGGTTAATGAAAAACTGTTTTTT

j_gene: TRBJ2-7
d_gene: TRBD1
abundance: .
v_gene: TRBV5-4
CDR3aa: CASSLGTVYEQYF
CDR3nt: TGTGCCAGCAGCCTCGGGACAGTCTACGAGCAGTACTTC

j_gene: TRBJ2-7
d_gene: .
abundance: .
v_gene: TRBV4-2
CDR3aa: CASSHPLKQSSYEQYF
CDR3nt: TGTGCCAGCAGCCACCCCCTGAAGCAGAGCTCCTACGAGCAGTACTTC

j_gene: TRBJ1-1
d_gene: .
abundance: .
v_gene: TRBV28
CDR3aa: CASRADTAFF
CDR3nt: TGTGCCAGCAGGGCGGACACGGCTTTCTTT

j_gene: TRBJ1-5
d_gene: .
abundance: .
v_gene: TRBV6-5
CDR3aa: CASSPLNGQPQHF
CDR3nt: TGTGCCAGCAGCCCTCTGAATGGTCAGCCCCAGCATTTT

j_gene: TRBJ2-1
d_gene: TRBD2
abundance: few
v_gene: TRBV30
CDR3aa: CAGFRTSGINEQFF
CDR3nt: TGTGCTGGTTTTAGGACTAGCGGGATCAATGAGCAGTTCTTC

j_gene: TRBJ1-4
d_gene: TRBD1
abundance: .
v_gene: TRBV7-8
CDR3aa: CASSSGGSRGDEKLFF
CDR3nt: TGTGCCAGCAGCTCGGGCGGATCCAGGGGGGATGAAAAACTGTTTTTT

j_gene: TRBJ1-1
d_gene: .
abundance: .
v_gene: TRBV11-3
CDR3aa: CASSLGPVNTEAFF
CDR3nt: TGTGCCAGCAGCTTAGGGCCGGTGAACACTGAAGCTTTCTTT

j_gene: TRBJ1-3
d_gene: .
abundance: .
v_gene: TRBV4-2
CDR3aa: CASSPSRGSSGNTIYF
CDR3nt: TGTGCCAGCAGCCCGTCGAGGGGCTCATCTGGAAACACCATATATTTT

j_gene: TRBJ2-7
d_gene: TRBD2
abundance: .
v_gene: TRBV5-6
CDR3aa: CASSLGTSGNYEQYF
CDR3nt: TGTGCCAGCAGCCTAGGGACTAGCGGAAACTACGAGCAGTACTTC

j_gene: TRBJ2-3
d_gene: TRBD2
abundance: .
v_gene: TRBV7-2
CDR3aa: CASSLERGNTQYF
CDR3nt: TGTGCCAGCAGCTTAGAGCGGGGGAATACGCAGTATTTT

j_gene: TRBJ2-2
d_gene: TRBD2
abundance: few
v_gene: TRBV2
CDR3aa: CASSPSVSGNAGELFF
CDR3nt: TGTGCCAGCAGTCCCTCCGTTAGCGGGAATGCCGGGGAGCTGTTTTTT

j_gene: TRBJ1-2
d_gene: .
abundance: .
v_gene: TRBV10-3
CDR3aa: CAISEYGQGTTGYTF
CDR3nt: TGTGCCATCAGTGAGTACGGTCAGGGGACGACAGGCTACACCTTC

j_gene: TRBJ2-7
d_gene: .
abundance: once
v_gene: TRBV10-3
CDR3aa: CAISELGEIDEQYF
CDR3nt: TGTGCCATCAGTGAACTTGGGGAGATCGACGAGCAGTACTTC

j_gene: TRBJ2-7
d_gene: .
abundance: .
v_gene: TRBV28
CDR3aa: CASSRPAYEQYF
CDR3nt: TGTGCCAGCAGTCGGCCCGCCTACGAGCAGTACTTC

j_gene: TRBJ2-5
d_gene: .
abundance: .
v_gene: TRBV30
CDR3aa: CAWSAPGRETQYF
CDR3nt: TGTGCCTGGAGTGCCCCGGGTAGAGAGACCCAGTACTTC

j_gene: TRBJ1-5
d_gene: TRBD1
abundance: once
v_gene: TRBV19
CDR3aa: CASREDRQSNQPQHF
CDR3nt: TGTGCCAGTAGAGAGGACAGGCAGAGCAATCAGCCCCAGCATTTT

j_gene: TRBJ2-1
d_gene: .
abundance: .
v_gene: TRBV6-6
CDR3aa: CASKAYNEQFF
CDR3nt: TGTGCCAGCAAGGCCTACAATGAGCAGTTCTTC

j_gene: TRBJ1-2
d_gene: .
abundance: .
v_gene: TRBV6-1
CDR3aa: CASSDRGAYGYTF
CDR3nt: TGTGCCAGCAGTGATAGAGGGGCTTATGGCTACACCTTC

j_gene: TRBJ1-4
d_gene: TRBD1
abundance: .
v_gene: TRBV4-3
CDR3aa: CASSQDMETGGGGYEKLFF
CDR3nt: TGCGCCAGCAGCCAAGATATGGAGACAGGGGGCGGCGGATATGAAAAACTGTTTTTT

j_gene: TRBJ2-2
d_gene: TRBD1
abundance: .
v_gene: TRBV5-4
CDR3aa: CASSSSRDSYTGELFF
CDR3nt: TGTGCCAGCAGCTCTTCTAGGGACAGCTACACCGGGGAGCTGTTTTTT

j_gene: TRBJ1-1
d_gene: .
abundance: few
v_gene: TRBV27
CDR3aa: CASSRRDTEAFF
CDR3nt: TGTGCCAGCAGTCGGAGGGACACTGAAGCTTTCTTT

j_gene: TRBJ2-7
d_gene: .
abundance: .
v_gene: TRBV27
CDR3aa: CASSSGLDGPYEQYF
CDR3nt: TGTGCCAGCAGTTCGGGTCTTGATGGGCCCTACGAGCAGTACTTC

j_gene: TRBJ2-1
d_gene: .
abundance: .
v_gene: TRBV28
CDR3aa: CASTPRGDEQFF
CDR3nt: TGTGCCAGCACCCCGAGGGGCGATGAGCAGTTCTTC

j_gene: TRBJ2-7
d_gene: TRBD1
abundance: .
v_gene: TRBV6-1
CDR3aa: CASSLGQGFPEQYF
CDR3nt: TGTGCCAGCAGTCTGGGACAGGGGTTCCCCGAGCAGTACTTC

j_gene: TRBJ2-7
d_gene: TRBD1
abundance: .
v_gene: TRBV28
CDR3aa: CASSRVRDRISYEQYF
CDR3nt: TGTGCCAGCAGCCGGGTCCGGGACAGGATCTCCTACGAGCAGTACTTC

j_gene: TRBJ2-1
d_gene: TRBD2
abundance: .
v_gene: TRBV10-3
CDR3aa: CAIRGTSGYNEQFF
CDR3nt: TGTGCCATCAGGGGGACTAGCGGTTACAATGAGCAGTTCTTC